One TCR beta chain is described in this entry. Its antigen is not identified. At one end, the junction sequence differs from germline, possibly due to a read error. This entry belongs to a study of vaccination and CD4 T cells after COVID-19. The germline V gene encodes CDR1 DFQATT and CDR2 SNEGSKA (reference sequence). The CDR3 runs to 13 residues. The study, taken as a whole, reports: Spike mono-reactivity marked 304 of 307 vaccine-specific clones in convalescent patients.

Treatment indicated: roughly 11-day PBMC culture with coronavirus spike peptide pools or control peptides (ViraFEST assay). Peptide-pool expansion of antigen-specific T cells preceded TCR sequencing in ViraFEST. Oncomine TCR Beta short-read sequencing was applied to DNA from cultured CD4+ T cells. From CD4+ T cells that had been cultured, genomic DNA was extracted. One entry per CDR3 protein results from TCRdb running MiXCR on the PCR reads. This table has 2,500 to 3,500 distinct CDR3 sequences, 70% to 80% appearing once. The sample consisted of CD4+ T cells from blood, cultured in vitro. This TCR derives from a human donor who had recovered from COVID-19. The J gene is TRBJ2-1, the V gene TRBV20-1; D unclear. The CDR3 DNA follows: TGCAGTGCAGTCGTTGGCCTCGCGCCGGCGGTGCTCTTC. This translates into CSAVVGLAPAVLF.